Listed here are 13 T cell receptor beta chains from one sample, sequenced in a study of control samples from healthy donors and cancer patients. The method was immunoSEQ multiplex PCR; TCRdb's version includes in-frame clones alone and lacks a portion of them. This sample yields about 40,000 clones, of which approximately 90% are seen a single time; around 4% belongs to the top ten. The sample taken for sequencing was blood. These receptor sequences come from a woman aged 45-65 years in good health.

The CDR3 DNA is TGTGCCAGTAGAGGACAGAGTTCCTACGAGCAGTACTTC. It translates to CASRGQSSYEQYF. The genes are TRBV19 and TRBJ2-7, with TRBD1 as a possible D gene (6 bases). This CDR3 is 13 amino acids long. V dropped 6 bases and J dropped 1 base, with 10 bases sitting between them. Germline V gene lookup returns CDR1 LNHDA and CDR2 SQIVND (reference sequence).

The chain is built from TRBV19 and TRBJ2-7; 8 nucleotides match TRBD2. This CDR3 has 14 amino acids. The ends lost 3 bases at V and 7 bases at J; junction bases unmatched: 8. CDR1 is LNHDA and CDR2 is SQIVND in the germline V gene (reference sequence). The CDR3 bases are TGTGCCAGTAGTATTGGACTCGGGAGGGAAGAGCAGTACTTC. Encoded protein: CASSIGLGREEQYF.

The chain combines TRBV28 with TRBJ2-7; D ambiguous. CDR1 and CDR2 from the germline V gene are MDHEN and SYDVKM. Between the trimmed V and J ends, which lost 5 bases and 4 bases, there was a span of 21 bases. The CDR3 is 16 residues long. The CDR3 sequence is CASSTLTSLHPYEQYF. In nucleotides, the CDR3 is TGTGCCAGCAGTACTTTGACCAGTCTCCACCCTTACGAGCAGTACTTC.

The J gene is TRBJ2-3, the V gene TRBV2, with D tentatively TRBD2 (6 bases). The V end lost 9 bases, the J end lost 1 base, and 17 bases lay between the germline ends. Per germline, CDR1 SNHLY and CDR2 FYNNEI. The CDR3 sequence is 15 residues long. The DNA for the CDR3 is TGTGCCAGAGGGAGTTGGGGACTCGGCACAGATACGCAGTATTTT. Translated, it gives CARGSWGLGTDTQYF.

The chain employs TRBV24-1 and TRBJ2-3, with 11 bases matching TRBD1. V lost 1 base and J lost 4; bases outside the gene matches: 3. The length of the CDR3 is 16 residues. The germline V gene encodes CDR1 KGHDR and CDR2 SFDVKD. The CDR3 protein is CATSDFPGQGADTQYF. As DNA, the CDR3 is TGTGCCACCAGTGATTTCCCGGGACAGGGGGCAGATACGCAGTATTTT.

V usage is TRBV7-3 and J usage is TRBJ1-1, with unresolved D. V lost 5 bases and J 1 base, leaving 11 bases between the germline ends. Per the germline V gene, CDR1 is SGHTA and CDR2 is FQGTGA. This CDR3 has 14 amino acids. CDR3 in amino acids: CASSAGRWNTEAFF. The CDR3 region has the DNA TGTGCCAGCAGCGCAGGACGGTGGAACACTGAAGCTTTCTTT.

The chain couples TRBV5-4 to TRBJ2-3; D gene ambiguous. Trimming cost V 5 bases and J 4 bases, with 14 bases left between them. CDR1 SGHNT and CDR2 YYREEE come from the germline V gene (reference sequence). The CDR3 length is 14 residues. The DNA for the CDR3 is TGTGCCAGCAGTGAGGATACCCTCGCAGATACGCAGTATTTT. This gives the protein CASSEDTLADTQYF. Full variable domain (outside the CDR3, taken from reference TRBV5-4 and TRBJ2-3): ETGVTQSPTHLIKTRGQQVTLRCSSQSGHNTVSWYQQALGQGPQFIFQYYREEENGRGNFPPRFSGLQFPNYSSELNVNALELDDSALYLCASSEDTLADTQYFGPGTRLTVL.

V usage is TRBV6-6 and J usage is TRBJ2-5, with 8 bases lining up with TRBD2. The CDR3 has 16 residues. Germline V gene lookup returns CDR1 MNHNY and CDR2 SVGAGI (reference sequence). The V segment lost 6 bases and the J segment 0 bases; nucleotides outside the gene matches: 9. The CDR3 protein is CASSHRGGPYQETQYF. For the CDR3, the DNA is TGTGCCAGCAGCCATCGCGGGGGGCCGTACCAAGAGACCCAGTACTTC.

The chain couples TRBV28 to TRBJ1-1, with TRBD1 as a possible D gene (5 bases). Trimming left V 7 bases short and J 3 bases short, with 9 bases between. Per the germline V gene, CDR1 is MDHEN and CDR2 is SYDVKM. This CDR3 has 12 residues. The CDR3 bases are TGTGCCAGCAACCAGGGCTACACTGAAGCTTTCTTT. This codes for CASNQGYTEAFF. Complete variable domain (other parts from reference TRBV28 and TRBJ1-1): DVKVTQSSRYLVKRTGEKVFLECVQDMDHENMFWYRQDPGLGLRLIYFSYDVKMKEKGDIPEGYSVSREKKERFSLILESASTNQTSMYLCASNQGYTEAFFGQGTRLTVV.

This clone has only a few counts. V is TRBV7-3 and J is TRBJ2-5; the match to TRBD2 covers 11 bases. CDR3 length: 16 amino acids. CDR1 and CDR2 (germline): SGHTA, FQGTGA. Trimming removed 1 base from V and 3 bases from J; junction bases left unmatched: 4. The CDR3 loop is CASSLMASGGKETQYF. DNA for the CDR3: TGTGCCAGCAGCTTAATGGCTAGCGGGGGGAAAGAGACCCAGTACTTC.

The chain combines TRBV5-1 with TRBJ1-1; D call uncertain. The germline gives CDR1 SGHRS, CDR2 YFSETQ. The CDR3 totals 14 residues. V was clipped by 3 bases and J by 1 base, with 10 bases between them. CDR3 residues: CASSSSRGNTEAFF. The CDR3 bases are TGCGCCAGCAGCTCCTCCCGAGGGAACACTGAAGCTTTCTTT.

The rearrangement links TRBV6-2 or TRBV6-3 to TRBJ2-1; no clear D gene. Per germline, CDR1 MNHEY and CDR2 SVGEGT. This CDR3 is 11 amino acids long. V dropped 6 bases and J dropped 5 bases, with 5 bases sitting between them. For the CDR3, the DNA is TGTGCCAGCAGCCGAGACAATGAGCAGTTCTTC. Translation gives CASSRDNEQFF.

This chain links TRBV27 with TRBJ2-3; 13 bases map to TRBD2. Germline assignment: CDR1 MNHEY and CDR2 SMNVEV (reference sequence). The CDR3 loop spans 15 amino acids. The V and J ends lost 4 bases and 4 bases, in that order; junction bases with no gene match: 2. CDR3 nucleotide sequence: TGTGCCAGCAGTTCACTAGCGGGGGGGCCAGATACGCAGTATTTT. Its protein is CASSSLAGGPDTQYF.